The 32 T cell receptor beta chains given below trace back to one sample, sequenced in a study of PD-1 blockade in classical Hodgkin lymphoma. Every patient was affected by relapse after autologous stem cell transplantation, while exposure to brentuximab vedotin was not uniform. Profiled with immunoSEQ multiplex PCR; TCRdb holds only in-frame clones, not every one. Of 75,000 to 100,000 clones detected, 75% to 85% appear once; the ten largest clones hold less than 20%. This specimen consisted of peripheral blood mononuclear cells (PBMCs), obtained before the second cycle of nivolumab. The receptor source for this set is a human donor with classical Hodgkin lymphoma.

The chain carries TRBV7-8 and TRBJ2-7, with 7 positions matching TRBD2. The CDR3 length is 16 residues. Germline CDR1 reads SGHVS; CDR2 reads FQNEAQ. The trim removed 6 bases at V and 3 bases at J, leaving 14 bases unmatched. The CDR3: CASSFGGGYAFYEQYF. The CDR3 nucleotides are TGTGCCAGCAGTTTCGGGGGAGGGTATGCGTTCTACGAGCAGTACTTC.

The rearrangement joins TRBV18 to TRBJ1-3; D gene unclear. Trimming left V 6 bases short and J 4 bases short, with 4 bases between. The CDR3 extends over 11 amino acids. Germline loops: CDR1 KGHSH, CDR2 LQKENI. CDR3 region: CASSRGNTIYF. The DNA for the CDR3 is TGTGCCAGCTCGCGGGGAAACACCATATATTTT.

This sequence joins TRBV2 and TRBJ1-1; D ambiguous. This CDR3 region has 11 residues. Germline V lookup: CDR1 SNHLY, CDR2 FYNNEI. V was cut by 3 bases and J by 11 bases, with 10 bases left in between. CDR3 coding DNA: TGTGCCAGCAGTGAGCCCCTGGGTGCTTTCTTT. This encodes CASSEPLGAFF.

A few counts support this clone. V and J are TRBV6-4 and TRBJ2-1; 11 bases are shared with TRBD2. This CDR3 spans 15 amino acids. Losses at the gene ends were 6 bases for V and 8 bases for J; bases not matched to a gene: 9. CDR1 and CDR2 from the germline V gene are MRHNA and SNTAGT. The chain's CDR3 is CASSELAGVGHEQFF. In DNA, the CDR3 is TGTGCCAGCAGCGAACTAGCGGGAGTCGGCCATGAGCAGTTCTTC.

The rearrangement links TRBV10-3 to TRBJ1-2, with D uncertain. The V and J ends lost 2 bases and 3 bases respectively, with 16 bases between them. Per the germline V gene, CDR1 is ENHRY and CDR2 is SYGVKD. The CDR3 extends over 16 amino acids. CDR3 sequence (DNA): TGTGCCATCAGTGAGGGATTTGAGGGTATAGACTATGGCTACACCTTC. It yields the protein CAISEGFEGIDYGYTF.

The rearrangement joins TRBV6-5 to TRBJ2-1; TRBD2 agrees at 8 bases. The germline gives CDR1 MNHEY, CDR2 SVGAGI. With V trimmed by 5 bases and J by 8 bases, 8 bases remained unmatched. The CDR3 length is 14 residues. The CDR3 bases are TGTGCCAGCAGTACCGGGACTAGATCCGATGAGCAGTTCTTC. It specifies CASSTGTRSDEQFF.

The rearrangement links TRBV5-1 to TRBJ2-7; 8 bases are a match to TRBD2. J lost 0 bases, V lost 4 bases, and 6 bases had no gene match. The CDR3 runs 15 residues. Germline loops: CDR1 SGHRS, CDR2 YFSETQ. CDR3 coding DNA: TGCGCCAGCAGCGCGACTAGCGTGGGCTCCTACGAGCAGTACTTC. Translated, it gives CASSATSVGSYEQYF. Based on the CDR3 plus reference TRBV5-1 and TRBJ2-7, the full variable domain is KAGVTQTPRYLIKTRGQQVTLSCSPISGHRSVSWYQQTPGQGLQFLFEYFSETQRNKGNFPGRFSGRQFSNSRSEMNVSTLELGDSALYLCASSATSVGSYEQYFGPGTRLTVT.

The V gene is TRBV10-3, the J gene TRBJ2-7; perhaps TRBD1 as D (6 bases). CDR3 length: 14 residues. Germline loops: CDR1 ENHRY, CDR2 SYGVKD. V shed 3 bases and J shed 3 bases, with 12 bases lying between them. DNA of the CDR3: TGTGCCATCAGTGATCTAGGGACAATCTACGAGCAGTACTTC. As protein: CAISDLGTIYEQYF.

The J gene is TRBJ2-3, the V gene TRBV6-5; D call uncertain. Trimming stripped 0 bases from V and 10 bases from J, with 14 bases between. This CDR3 is built from 14 residues. CDR1 and CDR2 from the germline V gene are MNHEY and SVGAGI. For the CDR3, the DNA is TGTGCCAGCAGTTACTCAGCGCTGCCCCTCGCGCAGTATTTT. It is translated as CASSYSALPLAQYF.

This chain uses TRBV7-6 with TRBJ2-5; 12 bases map to TRBD2. The CDR3 consists of 17 residues. With 2 bases clipped from V and 4 bases from J, the junction kept 8 bases outside the gene matches. CDR1 is SGHVS and CDR2 is FNYEAQ in the germline V gene. This CDR3 reads CASSLPRGLAGGETQYF. The CDR3 DNA reads TGTGCCAGCAGCTTACCCCGGGGACTAGCGGGCGGAGAGACCCAGTACTTC.

Written as DNA, the CDR3 is TGTGCCAGCAGCCCACCGGGACAGGGATCTGGCTACACCTTC. It is translated as CASSPPGQGSGYTF. The rearrangement joins TRBV5-5 to TRBJ1-2; 9 positions agree with TRBD1. The CDR3 is 14 amino acids. Germline V CDR1 and CDR2: SGHKS, YYEKEE (reference sequence). The V segment lost 4 bases and the J segment 7 bases; nucleotides outside the gene matches: 8.

A word on this clone: At the DNA level, this CDR3 is encoded by other sequences in the same sample as well. The chain couples TRBV6-5 to TRBJ2-7, with D uncertain. Trimming shortened V by 2 bases and J by 1 base, and 6 bases separated the two germline ends. This CDR3 has 13 residues. Germline V CDR1 and CDR2: MNHEY, SVGAGI. The CDR3: CASSYRRSYEQYF. For the CDR3, the DNA is TGTGCCAGCAGTTACCGTCGGTCCTACGAGCAGTACTTC.

This clone was detected a few times. The chain joins TRBV7-6 to TRBJ2-1; 8 positions agree with TRBD1. CDR3 size: 14 residues. From germline, CDR1 is SGHVS and CDR2 FNYEAQ. The junction had 7 bases not matched to a gene; V was cut back by 2 bases and J by 10 bases. The CDR3 DNA reads TGTGCCAGCAGCTTAAGGCAGGGGGCCGACGAGCAGTTCTTC. Translated: CASSLRQGADEQFF.

The chain links TRBV5-1 to TRBJ2-1; D is undetermined. The germline CDR1 and CDR2 sequences are SGHRS and YFSETQ. V lost 0 bases, J lost 7 bases, and 5 bases lay in between. This CDR3 contains 12 residues. CDR3 sequence: CASSLAKNEQFF. As DNA, the CDR3 is TGCGCCAGCAGCTTGGCCAAAAATGAGCAGTTCTTC.

A single count supports this clone. The chain recombines TRBV29-1 with TRBJ2-3; D is ambiguous. This CDR3 has 13 residues. Germline V gives CDR1 SQVTM, CDR2 ANQGSEA. The V end lost 7 bases, the J end lost 0 bases, and 11 bases lay between the germline ends. The CDR3 nucleotides are TGCAGCGCCACTATTCAGAGCACAGATACGCAGTATTTT. This codes for CSATIQSTDTQYF.

This rearrangement joins TRBV28 to TRBJ2-2; 9 bases line up with TRBD1. Germline V gene sequence: CDR1 MDHEN, CDR2 SYDVKM. The CDR3 loop spans 14 amino acids. Trimming took 10 bases from V and 4 from J; bases not matched to a gene: 7. The DNA for the CDR3 is TGTGCCACAACCGACAGGGGGGGCACCGGGGAGCTGTTTTTT. Its protein product is CATTDRGGTGELFF.

This clone was seen just once. The chain employs TRBV7-2 and TRBJ1-5; no clear D gene. The V and J ends lost 2 bases and 7 bases respectively, with 6 bases between them. Germline V gene data show CDR1 as SGHTA and CDR2 as FQGNSA. This CDR3 comprises 12 residues. CDR3 loop: CASSLWEQPQHF. The CDR3 nucleotides read TGTGCCAGCAGCTTATGGGAACAGCCCCAGCATTTT. Complete variable domain (other parts from reference TRBV7-2 and TRBJ1-5): GAGVSQSPSNKVTEKGKDVELRCDPISGHTALYWYRQSLGQGLEFLIYFQGNSAPDKSGLPSDRFSAERTGGSVSTLTIQRTQQEDSAVYLCASSLWEQPQHFGDGTRLSIL.

The chain joins TRBV5-1 to TRBJ2-5; 10 bases align to TRBD1. V dropped 4 bases and J dropped 5; count of bases not matched to a gene: 11. There are 16 residues in the CDR3. From germline, CDR1 is SGHRS and CDR2 YFSETQ. CDR3 in DNA: TGCGCCAGCAGCCCGGAGACAGGGGGCGTTGGGGAGACCCAGTACTTC. It yields the protein CASSPETGGVGETQYF.

This sequence joins TRBV7-2 and TRBJ1-2, with D tentatively TRBD1 (5 bases). V lost 5 bases and J 7 bases, leaving 14 bases between the germline ends. Per the germline V gene, CDR1 is SGHTA and CDR2 is FQGNSA. The CDR3 covers 13 residues. In nucleotides, the CDR3 is TGTGCCAGCAGCCGACCCACAGGTGGTGGCTACACCTTC. This gives the protein CASSRPTGGGYTF.

V usage is TRBV6-6 and J usage is TRBJ2-7; D is ambiguous. Germline V lookup: CDR1 MNHNY, CDR2 SVGAGI (reference sequence). Deletions cut 8 bases from V and 3 bases from J, with 5 bases between. The CDR3 loop spans 10 amino acids. DNA of the CDR3: TGTGCCAGCGGGGACTACGAGCAGTACTTC. This gives the protein CASGDYEQYF.

The chain has TRBV7-9 and TRBJ2-3; weak D call: TRBD2 (6 bases). The V and J ends lost 5 bases and 4 bases respectively, with 16 bases between them. This CDR3 comprises 15 residues. CDR1 is SEHNR and CDR2 is FQNEAQ in the germline V gene (reference sequence). CDR3 coding DNA: TGTGCCAGCAGCGAAACCAGGACTATTTCAGATACGCAGTATTTT. Amino acids: CASSETRTISDTQYF.

V and J are TRBV30 and TRBJ2-2; 8 positions match TRBD2. Germline assignment: CDR1 GTSNPN and CDR2 SVGIG (reference sequence). The CDR3 spans 13 residues. Here the CDR3 reads CAYGRASTGELFF. The CDR3 coding sequence is TGTGCGTACGGGAGGGCCAGCACCGGGGAGCTGTTTTTT.

The CDR3 nucleotides read TGCGCCAGCAGCGTTGAGGGAAGCTCCTACAATGAGCAGTTCTTC. It encodes CASSVEGSSYNEQFF. The chain is built from TRBV5-1 and TRBJ2-1; possibly TRBD2 for D (5 bases). Deletions cut 4 bases from V and 0 bases from J, with 11 bases between. The CDR3 has 15 amino acids. Germline CDR1 SGHRS, CDR2 YFSETQ.

The rearrangement links TRBV19 to TRBJ2-1, with 8 bases aligning to TRBD1. The germline V gene has CDR1 LNHDA and CDR2 SQIVND (reference sequence). This CDR3 comprises 16 residues. J lost 0 bases, V lost 6 bases, and 7 bases had no gene match. This chain's CDR3 is CASRTGVPSSYNEQFF. The CDR3, as DNA: TGTGCCAGTAGGACAGGGGTCCCTAGCTCCTACAATGAGCAGTTCTTC.

The rearrangement joins TRBV19 to TRBJ1-2, with D tentatively TRBD1 (5 bases). The CDR3 is made up of 13 amino acids. Germline CDR1 LNHDA, CDR2 SQIVND (reference sequence). V lost 5 bases and J 5 bases, leaving 12 bases between the germline ends. This CDR3 is CASSLGGVYGYTF. CDR3 in DNA: TGTGCCAGTAGTCTCGGGGGGGTGTATGGCTACACCTTC.

This clone has more than one count but fewer than ten. The rearrangement uses TRBV7-6 and TRBJ1-1; D uncertain. V lost 5 bases, J lost 0 bases, and 7 bases lay in between. CDR3 length: 13 residues. CDR1 is SGHVS, CDR2 FNYEAQ, per germline. CDR3: CASSADLNTEAFF. The CDR3 DNA is TGTGCCAGCAGCGCAGATCTGAACACTGAAGCTTTCTTT. Full variable domain (rest looked up from reference TRBV7-6 and TRBJ1-1): GAGVSQSPRYKVTKRGQDVALRCDPISGHVSLYWYRQALGQGPEFLTYFNYEAQQDKSGLPNDRFSAERPEGSISTLTIQRTEQRDSAMYRCASSADLNTEAFFGQGTRLTVV.

This sequence joins TRBV5-1 and TRBJ2-5, with 7 bases lining up with TRBD2. The CDR3 totals 15 residues. V lost 0 bases, J lost 1 base, and 3 bases stayed unmatched. Germline V gives CDR1 SGHRS, CDR2 YFSETQ. The CDR3 nucleotides read TGCGCCAGCAGCTTGGGTCCTAGCGGCCAAGAGACCCAGTACTTC. This codes for CASSLGPSGQETQYF. Full variable domain (rest looked up from reference TRBV5-1 and TRBJ2-5): KAGVTQTPRYLIKTRGQQVTLSCSPISGHRSVSWYQQTPGQGLQFLFEYFSETQRNKGNFPGRFSGRQFSNSRSEMNVSTLELGDSALYLCASSLGPSGQETQYFGPGTRLLVL.

The rearrangement joins TRBV30 to TRBJ1-1, with D perhaps TRBD1 (6 bases). V dropped 6 bases and J dropped 0 bases, with 11 bases sitting between them. Germline-derived CDR1 and CDR2 are GTSNPN and SVGIG (reference sequence). The CDR3 runs to 13 residues. The CDR3 DNA reads as TGTGCCTGCCTTGGGGACATGAACACTGAAGCTTTCTTT. Its translation is CACLGDMNTEAFF.

The V and J genes are TRBV15 and TRBJ2-1; D uncertain. Trimming took 5 bases from V and 9 from J, leaving 20 bases between them. This CDR3 contains 15 residues. CDR1 and CDR2 (germline): LNHNV, YYDKDF (reference sequence). CDR3 amino acids: CATSENGVVHGEQFF. CDR3 bases: TGTGCCACCAGCGAGAATGGAGTGGTCCACGGTGAGCAGTTCTTC.

The chain employs TRBV18 and TRBJ2-5, with 8 bases lining up with TRBD1. Germline lookup yields CDR1 KGHSH and CDR2 LQKENI. V dropped 6 bases and J dropped 1; count of bases not matched to a gene: 4. CDR3 length equals 14 residues. CDR3 DNA: TGTGCCAGCTCGCTCGACAGGGGCCAAGAGACCCAGTACTTC. It is translated as CASSLDRGQETQYF. Filled out from reference TRBV18 and TRBJ2-5, the complete variable domain reads NAGVMQNPRHLVRRRGQEARLRCSPMKGHSHVYWYRQLPEEGLKFMVYLQKENIIDESGMPKERFSAEFPKEGPSILRIQQVVRGDSAAYFCASSLDRGQETQYFGPGTRLLVL.

This chain connects TRBV12-2 to TRBJ2-5; the table assigns TRBD2, which was not confirmed against the DNA. TRBV12-2 is a listed pseudogene. This CDR3 region has 15 residues. The CDR3 spells CASRLVLAGGETQYF. The CDR3 region has the DNA TGTGCAAGTCGCTTAGTTCTAGCGGGAGGGGAGACCCAGTACTTC.

In its sample, this clone was seen once. The chain uses TRBV19 and TRBJ2-1; 9 nucleotides agree with TRBD1. CDR1 and CDR2 (germline): LNHDA, SQIVND (reference sequence). Trimming cost V 7 bases and J 6 bases; bases outside gene matches: 4. The CDR3 runs to 13 residues. The CDR3 DNA reads as TGTGCCAGTACGGACAGGGGTATCAATGAGCAGTTCTTC. Protein: CASTDRGINEQFF.